This T cell receptor beta chain comes out of a study of CD8 T cells in ankylosing spondylitis. There are 13 residues in the CDR3. Trimming took 7 bases from V and 4 from J, leaving 13 bases between them. Per the germline V gene, CDR1 is LNHDA and CDR2 is SQIVND (reference sequence). On this clonotype itself: Its antigen remains unidentified.

Libraries for TCR beta were made by quantitative 5'-RACE with molecular barcodes. TCRdb fed the 5' RACE reads into MiXCR, producing one record per CDR3 protein. The table has under 450,000 distinct CDR3 sequences, roughly 15% seen once. Regarding the study as a whole: What appeared characteristic of ankylosing spondylitis blood was a TCR beta motif of about eight highly homologous variants. In the blood and synovial fluid of reactive arthritis, some motif variants had been previously reported. Matched ankylosing spondylitis synovial fluid reportedly contained a significantly enriched population of disease-linked clones. Within peripheral blood, clones linked to disease were CD8+ and relatively rare.

The chain employs TRBV19 and TRBJ1-1; TRBD1 is a possible D gene (5 bases). What was sequenced was blood, either unsorted or a sorted T cell fraction (not recorded which). The sequence was obtained from a male donor with ankylosing spondylitis. The CDR3 loop is CASKEGSSTEAFF. The CDR3 nucleotides are TGTGCCAGTAAGGAGGGGTCGAGCACTGAAGCTTTCTTT. The full variable domain, its missing parts supplied by reference TRBV19 and TRBJ1-1, is DGGITQSPKYLFRKEGQNVTLSCEQNLNHDAMYWYRQDPGQGLRLIYYSQIVNDFQKGDIAEGYSVSREKKESFPLTVTSAQKNPTAFYLCASKEGSSTEAFFGQGTRLTVV.